This T cell receptor beta chain originates from a study of T cell clonotyping in hematopoietic cell transplantation. Study-wide points: Cells were unsorted, so CD4 and CD8 contributions were not separated.

In regard to this clone: The antigen remains undetermined.

Samples: about 28 days before transplant, then days 30, 100 and 180 after. Using immunoSEQ multiplex PCR, the repertoire was profiled, and TCRdb retains in-frame clones only, with some absent. Of some 5,900 clones listed, approximately 78% are singletons. The CDR3 sequence is 15 residues long. Germline values: CDR1 MNHEY, CDR2 SVGAGI. V dropped 4 bases and J dropped 6 bases, with 16 bases sitting between them. Sequencing was performed on peripheral blood mononuclear cells, taken 180 days after allogeneic stem cell transplant. The TCR sequence derives from a male patient in his 70s who had an allogeneic stem cell transplant from an unrelated donor, so T cells may come from the graft donor. Some clones in this sample may be carry-over from other donors' samples. The chain links TRBV6-5 to TRBJ1-5; tentatively, D is TRBD1 (5 bases). CDR3 in amino acids: CASSSIQGMSQPQHF. In nucleotides, the CDR3 is TGTGCCAGCAGTTCCATCCAGGGTATGAGTCAGCCCCAGCATTTT.